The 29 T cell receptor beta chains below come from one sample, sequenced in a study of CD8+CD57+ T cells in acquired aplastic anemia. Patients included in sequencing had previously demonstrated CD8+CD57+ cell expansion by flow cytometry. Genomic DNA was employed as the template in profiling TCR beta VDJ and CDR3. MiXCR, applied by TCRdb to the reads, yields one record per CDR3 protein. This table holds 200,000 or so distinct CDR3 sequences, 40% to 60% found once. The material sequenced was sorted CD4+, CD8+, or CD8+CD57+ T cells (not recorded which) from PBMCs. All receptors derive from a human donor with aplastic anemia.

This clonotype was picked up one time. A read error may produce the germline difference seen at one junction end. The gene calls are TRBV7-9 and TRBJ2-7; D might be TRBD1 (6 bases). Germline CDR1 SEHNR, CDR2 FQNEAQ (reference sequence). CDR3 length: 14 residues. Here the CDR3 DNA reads TGTGCCAGCAGCTTAGGGTACCGGTGGGACAAGCAGCACTTC. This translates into CASSLGYRWDKQHF.

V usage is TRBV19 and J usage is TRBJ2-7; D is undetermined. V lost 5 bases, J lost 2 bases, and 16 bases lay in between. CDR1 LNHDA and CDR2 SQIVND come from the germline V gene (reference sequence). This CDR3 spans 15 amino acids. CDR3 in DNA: TGTGCCAGTAGTCCCCGTGGACGGATGACCTACGAGCAGTACTTC. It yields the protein CASSPRGRMTYEQYF.

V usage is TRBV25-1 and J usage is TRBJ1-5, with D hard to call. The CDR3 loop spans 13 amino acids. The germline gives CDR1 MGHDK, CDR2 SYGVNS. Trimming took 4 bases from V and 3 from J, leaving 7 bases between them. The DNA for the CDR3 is TGTGCCAGCAGTGTAGGAATCAATCAGCCCCAGCATTTT. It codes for CASSVGINQPQHF.

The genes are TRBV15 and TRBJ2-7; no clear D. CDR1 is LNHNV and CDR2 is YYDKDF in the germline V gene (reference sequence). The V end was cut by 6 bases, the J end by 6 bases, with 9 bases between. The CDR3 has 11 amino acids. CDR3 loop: CATSDLGEQYF. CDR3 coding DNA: TGTGCCACCAGTGATTTGGGCGAGCAGTACTTC.

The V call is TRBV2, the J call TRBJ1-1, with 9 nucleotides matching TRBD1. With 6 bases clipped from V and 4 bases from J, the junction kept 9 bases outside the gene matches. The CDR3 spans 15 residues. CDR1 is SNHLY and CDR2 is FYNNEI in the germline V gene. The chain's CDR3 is CASSGTGLVGTEAFF. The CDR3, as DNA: TGTGCCAGCAGCGGGACAGGGTTGGTCGGCACTGAAGCTTTCTTT.

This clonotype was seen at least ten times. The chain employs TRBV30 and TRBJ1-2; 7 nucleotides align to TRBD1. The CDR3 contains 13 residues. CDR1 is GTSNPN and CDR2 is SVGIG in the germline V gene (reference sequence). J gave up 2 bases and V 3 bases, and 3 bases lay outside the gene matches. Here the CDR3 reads CAWRADRNYGYTF. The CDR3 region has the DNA TGTGCCTGGAGGGCGGACAGGAACTATGGCTACACCTTC.

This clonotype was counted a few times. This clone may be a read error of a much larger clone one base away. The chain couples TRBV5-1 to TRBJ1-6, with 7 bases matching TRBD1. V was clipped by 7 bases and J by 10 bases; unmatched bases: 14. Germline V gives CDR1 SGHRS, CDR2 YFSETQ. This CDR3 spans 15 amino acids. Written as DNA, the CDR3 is TGCGCCAGCGGCCAGGGGGGCCCACAGGGGTCACCCCTCCACTTT. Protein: CASGQGGPQGSPLHF. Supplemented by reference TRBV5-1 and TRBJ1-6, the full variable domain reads KAGVTQTPRYLIKTRGQQVTLSCSPISGHRSVSWYQQTPGQGLQFLFEYFSETQRNKGNFPGRFSGRQFSNSRSEMNVSTLELGDSALYLCASGQGGPQGSPLHFGNGTRLTVT.

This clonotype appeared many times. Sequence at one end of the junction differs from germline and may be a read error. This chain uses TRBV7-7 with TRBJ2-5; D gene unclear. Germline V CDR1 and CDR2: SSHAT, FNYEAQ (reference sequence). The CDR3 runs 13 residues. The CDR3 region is CASSLSAQETQYF. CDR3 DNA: TGTGCTAGCAGCTTATCCGCCCAAGAGACCCAGTACTTC.

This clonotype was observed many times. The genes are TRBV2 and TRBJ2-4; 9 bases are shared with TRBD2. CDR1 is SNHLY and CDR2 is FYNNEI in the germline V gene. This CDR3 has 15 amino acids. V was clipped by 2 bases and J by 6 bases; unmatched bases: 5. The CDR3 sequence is CASSEPGSGGNIQYF. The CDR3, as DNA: TGTGCCAGCAGTGAACCTGGTAGCGGGGGAAACATTCAGTACTTC.

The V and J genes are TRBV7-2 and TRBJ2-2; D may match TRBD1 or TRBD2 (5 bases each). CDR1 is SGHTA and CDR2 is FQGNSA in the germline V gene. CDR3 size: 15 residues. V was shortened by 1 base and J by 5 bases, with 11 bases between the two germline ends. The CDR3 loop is CASSLGGTGTGELFF. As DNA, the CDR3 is TGTGCCAGCAGCTTAGGGGGGACGGGGACCGGGGAGCTGTTTTTT.

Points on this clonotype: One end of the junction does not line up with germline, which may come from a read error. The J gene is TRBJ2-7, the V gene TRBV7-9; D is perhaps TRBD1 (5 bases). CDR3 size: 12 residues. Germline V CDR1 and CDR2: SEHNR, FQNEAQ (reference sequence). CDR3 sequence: CASSFGAGRCTF. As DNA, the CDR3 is TGTGCCAGCAGCTTTGGGGCAGGTCGTTGTACCTTC. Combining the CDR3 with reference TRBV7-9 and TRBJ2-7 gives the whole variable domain DTGVSQNPRHKITKRGQNVTFRCDPISEHNRLYWYRQTLGQGPEFLTYFQNEAQLEKSRLLSDRFSAERPKGSFSTLEIQRTEQGDSAMYLCASSFGAGRCTFGPGTRLTVT.

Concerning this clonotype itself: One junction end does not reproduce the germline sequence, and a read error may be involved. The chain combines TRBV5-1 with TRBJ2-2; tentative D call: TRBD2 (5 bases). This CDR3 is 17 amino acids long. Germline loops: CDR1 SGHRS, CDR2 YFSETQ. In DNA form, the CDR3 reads TGCGCCAGCAGCTTTCCTCAGCAGGAAAGGACCACCGGGGAGCTGGTTTTT. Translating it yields CASSFPQQERTTGELVF.

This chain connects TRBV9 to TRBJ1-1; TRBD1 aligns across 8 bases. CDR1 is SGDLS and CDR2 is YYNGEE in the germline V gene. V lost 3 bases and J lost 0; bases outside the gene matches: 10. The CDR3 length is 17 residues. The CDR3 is CASSAAGGPSMNTEAFF. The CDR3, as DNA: TGTGCCAGCAGCGCCGCAGGGGGCCCTTCGATGAACACTGAAGCTTTCTTT.

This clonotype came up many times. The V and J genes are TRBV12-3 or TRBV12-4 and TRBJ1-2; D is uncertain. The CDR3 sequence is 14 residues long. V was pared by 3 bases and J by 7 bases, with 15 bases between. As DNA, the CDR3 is TGTGCCAGCAGTTTCGGTTTAGTGTTGACTGGCTACACCTTC. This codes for CASSFGLVLTGYTF.

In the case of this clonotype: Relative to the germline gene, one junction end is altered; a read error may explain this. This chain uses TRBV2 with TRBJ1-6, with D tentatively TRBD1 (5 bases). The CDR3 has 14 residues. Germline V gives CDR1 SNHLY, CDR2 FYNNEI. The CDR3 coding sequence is TGTGCCACCGGCAGGACAAACTATAATTCACCCCCCCACTTT. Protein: CATGRTNYNSPPHF.

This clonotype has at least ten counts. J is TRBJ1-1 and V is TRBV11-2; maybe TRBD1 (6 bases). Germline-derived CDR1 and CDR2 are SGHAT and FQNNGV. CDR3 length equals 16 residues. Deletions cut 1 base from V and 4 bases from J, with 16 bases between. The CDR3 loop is CASSLVPQQGSTEAFF. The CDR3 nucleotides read TGTGCCAGCAGCTTAGTACCCCAACAGGGTTCCACTGAAGCTTTCTTT.

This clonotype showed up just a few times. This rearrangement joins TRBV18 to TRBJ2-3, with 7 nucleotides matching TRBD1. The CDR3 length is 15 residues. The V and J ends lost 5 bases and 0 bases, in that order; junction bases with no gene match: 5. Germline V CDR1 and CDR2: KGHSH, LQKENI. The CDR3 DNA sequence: TGTGCCAGCTCAGAAACGGGACAGAGCACAGATACGCAGTATTTT. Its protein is CASSETGQSTDTQYF.

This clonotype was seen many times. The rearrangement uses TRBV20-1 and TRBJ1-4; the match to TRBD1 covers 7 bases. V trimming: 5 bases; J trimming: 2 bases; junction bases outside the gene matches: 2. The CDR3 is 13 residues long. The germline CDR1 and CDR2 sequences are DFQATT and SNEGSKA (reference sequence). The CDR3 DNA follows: TGCAGTGCTGCGGGACAGACTAATGAAAAACTGTTTTTT. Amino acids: CSAAGQTNEKLFF.

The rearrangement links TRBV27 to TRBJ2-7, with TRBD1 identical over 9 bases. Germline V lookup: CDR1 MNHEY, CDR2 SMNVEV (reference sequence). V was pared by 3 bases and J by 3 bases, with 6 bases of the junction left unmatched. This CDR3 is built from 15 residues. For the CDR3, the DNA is TGTGCCAGCAGTTTTGGTACAGGGGGCAACTACGAGCAGTACTTC. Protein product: CASSFGTGGNYEQYF.

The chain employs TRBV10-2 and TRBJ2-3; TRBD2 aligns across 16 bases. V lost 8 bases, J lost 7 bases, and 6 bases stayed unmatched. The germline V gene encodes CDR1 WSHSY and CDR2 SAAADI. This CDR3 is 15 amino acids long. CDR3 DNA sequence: TGCGCCAGCTGGGGACTAGCGGGGGGGTTCTATACGCAGTATTTT. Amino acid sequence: CASWGLAGGFYTQYF.

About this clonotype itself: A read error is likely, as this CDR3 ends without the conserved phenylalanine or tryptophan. CDR3 residues: CASSEGLAEAFS. The CDR3 nucleotides read TGTGCCAGCAGTGAAGGCCTAGCCGAAGCTTTCTCT. The chain combines TRBV25-1 with TRBJ1-1; unclear D gene. Germline CDR1 reads MGHDK; CDR2 reads SYGVNS. This CDR3 is built from 12 residues. The V and J ends lost 2 bases and 8 bases respectively, with 9 bases between them.

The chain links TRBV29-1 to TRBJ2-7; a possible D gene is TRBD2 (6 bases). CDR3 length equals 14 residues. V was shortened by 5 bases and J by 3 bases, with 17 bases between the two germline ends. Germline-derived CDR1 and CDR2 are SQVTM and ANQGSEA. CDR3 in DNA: TGCAGCGTTCTCGGGACTTTCTCACACTACGAGCAGTACTTC. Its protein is CSVLGTFSHYEQYF.

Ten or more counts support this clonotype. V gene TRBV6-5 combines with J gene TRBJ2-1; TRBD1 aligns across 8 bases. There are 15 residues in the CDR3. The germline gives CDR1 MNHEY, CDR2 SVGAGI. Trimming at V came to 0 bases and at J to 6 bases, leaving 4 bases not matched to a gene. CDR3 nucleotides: TGTGCCAGCAGTTACTCGCCGGACAGGGCCAATGAGCAGTTCTTC. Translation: CASSYSPDRANEQFF.

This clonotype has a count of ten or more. For the CDR3, the DNA is TGCGCCAGCAGCTCCCATACCGTCGGGACTAATGAAAAACTGTTTTTT. This gives the protein CASSSHTVGTNEKLFF. V and J are TRBV5-1 and TRBJ1-4; D is uncertain. The germline V and J ends were trimmed by 3 bases and 2 bases, with 14 bases remaining between them. CDR3 length: 16 amino acids. Per the germline V gene, CDR1 is SGHRS and CDR2 is YFSETQ.

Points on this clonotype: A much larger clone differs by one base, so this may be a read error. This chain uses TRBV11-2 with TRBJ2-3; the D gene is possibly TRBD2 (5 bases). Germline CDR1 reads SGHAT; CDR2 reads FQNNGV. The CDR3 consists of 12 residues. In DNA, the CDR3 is TGTGCCTGCAGTGACCCGGGGGATACGCAGTATTTT. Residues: CACSDPGDTQYF.

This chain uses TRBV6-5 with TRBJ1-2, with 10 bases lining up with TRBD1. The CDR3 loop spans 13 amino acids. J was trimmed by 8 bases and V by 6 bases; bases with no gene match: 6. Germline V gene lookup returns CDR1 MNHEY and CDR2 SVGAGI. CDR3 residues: CASSPRTGGGYTF. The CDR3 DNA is TGTGCCAGCAGCCCCAGGACAGGGGGGGGCTACACCTTC.

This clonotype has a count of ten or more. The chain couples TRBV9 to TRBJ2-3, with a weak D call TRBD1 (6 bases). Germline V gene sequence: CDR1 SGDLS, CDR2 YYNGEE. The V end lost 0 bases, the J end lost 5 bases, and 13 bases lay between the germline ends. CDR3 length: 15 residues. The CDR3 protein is CASSVGQARGDTQYF. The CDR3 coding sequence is TGTGCCAGCAGCGTAGGACAGGCCCGGGGAGATACGCAGTATTTT.

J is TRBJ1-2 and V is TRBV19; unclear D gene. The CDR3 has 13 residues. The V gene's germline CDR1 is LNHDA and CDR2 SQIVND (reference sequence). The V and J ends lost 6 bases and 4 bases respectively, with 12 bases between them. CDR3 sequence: CASSAAVGYGYTF. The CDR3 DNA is TGTGCCAGTAGCGCAGCCGTGGGCTATGGCTACACCTTC. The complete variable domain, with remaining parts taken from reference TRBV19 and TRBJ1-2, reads DGGITQSPKYLFRKEGQNVTLSCEQNLNHDAMYWYRQDPGQGLRLIYYSQIVNDFQKGDIAEGYSVSREKKESFPLTVTSAQKNPTAFYLCASSAAVGYGYTFGSGTRLTVV.

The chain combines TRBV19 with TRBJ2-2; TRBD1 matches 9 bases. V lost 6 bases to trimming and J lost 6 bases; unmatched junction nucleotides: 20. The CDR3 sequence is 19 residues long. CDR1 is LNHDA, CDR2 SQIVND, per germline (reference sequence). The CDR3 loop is CASRPPGTGRDIVAGELFF. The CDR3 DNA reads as TGTGCCAGTAGGCCTCCCGGGACAGGGCGGGACATAGTCGCCGGGGAGCTGTTTTTT.